The present entry profiles one TCR beta chain with its context. The data stem from a study of blood T cell repertoires in COVID-19. Background on the study: The study drew acute and convalescent COVID-19 samples from the United States, Italy and Spain. Sources were T cells, B-cell-depleted T cells, or PBMCs; the material itself was cDNA or gDNA.

Authors' data handling: Scientists estimated how many nucleated cells there were by amplifying reference gene primers. Profiling relied on immunoSEQ multiplex PCR, and the TCRdb table lists in-frame clones only, not all of them. The DNA gave D and trimming, while V, J and clone size come from that table. The sample yields about 150,000 clones, about 86% seen once. Trimming stripped 5 bases from V and 6 bases from J, with 17 bases between. This CDR3 contains 14 residues. Looked up from germline, CDR1 is GTSNPN and CDR2 is SVGIG (reference sequence). The origin of this receptor is a man between 65 and 79 years old with acute or convalescent COVID-19. Material: peripheral blood. The chain uses TRBV30 and TRBJ1-5, with a possible D match to TRBD1 (6 bases). CDR3 nucleotides: TGTGCCTGGGATACAGGGATATTGGGTCAGCCCCAGCATTTT. Protein: CAWDTGILGQPQHF.